The 14 T cell receptor beta chains in this list originate from one sample, sequenced in a study of cytomegalovirus exposure and HLA in healthy donors. PCR primers comprised 60 Vbeta and 13 Jbeta primers. Using immunoSEQ multiplex PCR, the repertoire was profiled, and TCRdb retains in-frame clones only, with some absent. The sample holds 180,000 or so clones; roughly 79% are singletons and the top ten take roughly 2.1%. The source material was PBMCs. These receptors originate from a woman in her thirties in good health and CMV-seropositive.

The J gene is TRBJ2-3, the V gene TRBV10-3, with 9 nucleotides matching TRBD2. This CDR3 comprises 14 residues. Germline V gene lookup returns CDR1 ENHRY and CDR2 SYGVKD. J lost 5 bases, V lost 10 bases, and 10 bases had no gene match. The DNA of the CDR3 is TGTGCCACCTGGGCGGGAGGGATGGTAGATACGCAGTATTTT. Amino acids: CATWAGGMVDTQYF.

In this sample, this clone turned up once. This sequence joins TRBV5-1 and TRBJ2-7; 9 bases fit TRBD2. CDR1 and CDR2 (germline): SGHRS, YFSETQ. CDR3 length: 15 residues. With V trimmed by 2 bases and J by 3 bases, 6 bases remained unmatched. Here the CDR3 DNA reads TGCGCCAGCAGCTTATTAGCGGGGGACAACTACGAGCAGTACTTC. Translating gives CASSLLAGDNYEQYF.

This chain connects TRBV4-3 to TRBJ1-2; 8 nucleotides match TRBD1. Trimming took 0 bases from V and 13 from J; bases not matched to a gene: 13. Germline lookup yields CDR1 LGHNA and CDR2 YSLEER. The CDR3 runs 15 residues. The CDR3 here is CASSQDRAGQVGGTF. DNA of the CDR3: TGCGCCAGCAGCCAAGATAGAGCGGGACAGGTCGGAGGCACCTTC.

This clone was seen a single time. CDR3: CASSEFGTGGYGYTF. The CDR3 nucleotides are TGTGCCAGCAGTGAATTCGGGACGGGGGGTTATGGCTACACCTTC. The rearrangement uses TRBV25-1 and TRBJ1-2, with a possible D match to TRBD1 (5 bases). The CDR3 is made up of 15 amino acids. V was shortened by 1 base and J by 5 bases, with 14 bases between the two germline ends. Per germline, CDR1 MGHDK and CDR2 SYGVNS.

V usage is TRBV10-3 and J usage is TRBJ2-3, with 12 bases identical to TRBD1. V shed 0 bases and J 5 bases; nucleotides not matched to a gene: 3. Germline V CDR1 and CDR2: ENHRY, SYGVKD. The length of the CDR3 is 16 residues. CDR3 loop: CAISESGQGAIDTQYF. For the CDR3, the DNA is TGTGCCATCAGTGAGTCGGGACAGGGGGCGATAGATACGCAGTATTTT.

This chain joins TRBV27 and TRBJ2-2; TRBD1 might be the D (6 bases). The ends were cut back, 3 bases at V and 1 base at J, with 9 bases in the middle. The germline CDR1 and CDR2 sequences are MNHEY and SMNVEV (reference sequence). CDR3 length equals 15 residues. The CDR3 is CASSLGRGNTGELFF. The CDR3 coding sequence is TGTGCCAGCAGTTTGGGCAGGGGGAACACCGGGGAGCTGTTTTTT.

The chain is built from TRBV30 and TRBJ1-4; TRBD1 matches 11 bases. Germline CDR1 and CDR2: GTSNPN and SVGIG (reference sequence). CDR3 length: 18 amino acids. The trim removed 5 bases at V and 3 bases at J, leaving 14 bases unmatched. The CDR3 sequence: CAWDLVGQGVISNEKLFF. CDR3 coding DNA: TGTGCCTGGGACCTCGTGGGACAGGGGGTGATATCTAATGAAAAACTGTTTTTT.

V gene TRBV6-5 combines with J gene TRBJ2-3; 8 bases map to TRBD2. The germline gives CDR1 MNHEY, CDR2 SVGAGI. V lost 4 bases to trimming and J lost 5 bases; unmatched junction nucleotides: 8. This CDR3 is built from 15 residues. In DNA form, the CDR3 reads TGTGCCAGCAGTTCCTCCGGGACTAGTAAAGATACGCAGTATTTT. Translated: CASSSSGTSKDTQYF.

The V gene is TRBV27, the J gene TRBJ1-2, with a possible D match to TRBD1 (6 bases). Germline lookup yields CDR1 MNHEY and CDR2 SMNVEV (reference sequence). The V end was cut by 6 bases, the J end by 7 bases, with 21 bases between. The CDR3 runs 15 residues. The CDR3 loop is CASSRDYREGGGYTF. The CDR3 region has the DNA TGTGCCAGCAGCCGGGATTACAGGGAAGGAGGTGGCTACACCTTC.

Notes on this clone: At one boundary the junction diverges from the germline segment, which might be a read error. The chain has TRBV7-6 and TRBJ2-7, with unresolved D. The CDR3 spans 11 residues. In germline, CDR1 is SGHVS, CDR2 FNYEAQ. CDR3 DNA sequence: TGTGCCAGCACCTCGTCCCTCGAGCGGTACTTC. It translates to CASTSSLERYF.

The chain recombines TRBV19 with TRBJ1-5, with 9 bases that match TRBD1. V lost 7 bases to trimming and J lost 5 bases; unmatched junction nucleotides: 6. Germline CDR1 is LNHDA and CDR2 is SQIVND (reference sequence). The CDR3 totals 14 residues. CDR3 bases: TGTGCCAGTACCCCAGGGACAGGGCATCAGCCCCAGCATTTT. Amino acid sequence: CASTPGTGHQPQHF. Full variable domain (remainder filled in from reference TRBV19 and TRBJ1-5): DGGITQSPKYLFRKEGQNVTLSCEQNLNHDAMYWYRQDPGQGLRLIYYSQIVNDFQKGDIAEGYSVSREKKESFPLTVTSAQKNPTAFYLCASTPGTGHQPQHFGDGTRLSIL.

This chain joins TRBV6-5 and TRBJ2-7; D unresolved. The CDR3 has 12 residues. Germline V gives CDR1 MNHEY, CDR2 SVGAGI. V lost 4 bases and J 7 bases, leaving 11 bases between the germline ends. As DNA, the CDR3 is TGTGCCAGCAGTTTGGCGGTTGGGGAGCAGTACTTC. Its protein product is CASSLAVGEQYF.

The gene calls are TRBV28 and TRBJ1-1; no clear D gene. The CDR3 extends over 16 amino acids. CDR1 and CDR2 from the germline V gene are MDHEN and SYDVKM. Trimming cost V 4 bases and J 4 bases, with 19 bases left between them. For the CDR3, the DNA is TGTGCCAGCAGTTCCGTTTGGGTGGGCCACCCCACTGAAGCTTTCTTT. Its protein is CASSSVWVGHPTEAFF.

This clone came up a few times. V gene TRBV4-3 combines with J gene TRBJ1-1, with D perhaps TRBD1 (5 bases). CDR1 and CDR2 (germline): LGHNA, YSLEER. V shed 2 bases and J shed 5 bases, with 15 bases lying between them. The length of the CDR3 is 15 residues. The CDR3: CASSQIGARRTEAFF. The DNA for the CDR3 is TGCGCCAGCAGCCAAATAGGGGCCCGTAGGACTGAAGCTTTCTTT.